Listed below are T cell receptor beta chains from one sample, sequenced in a study of shared clonotypes between healthy human individuals. Produced via immunoSEQ multiplex PCR; TCRdb's table is partial and in-frame only. The table records about 1.5 million clones, 95% to 99% of them present only once. The source material was naive CD4+ T cells sorted from blood. Receptors were obtained from a man in his thirties or forties in good health. Each CDR3 is given with its conserved first and last residue. Fields, in order: J gene, V gene, D gene, clone size, CDR3 protein, CDR3 DNA. A D gene is named only where the DNA matches it firmly. The size of a clone is reported for some rows only, either as once, few or many, or as a class for expanded clones.

>TRBJ2-1|TRBV19|TRBD2|-
CASSIIPSGSYNEQFF
TGTGCCAGTAGTATTATTCCTAGCGGGAGCTACAATGAGCAGTTCTTC
>TRBJ1-1|TRBV18|-|once
CASSPVVGQNTEAFF
TGTGCCAGCTCCCCAGTGGTGGGGCAAAACACTGAAGCTTTCTTT
>TRBJ1-2|TRBV7-2|TRBD1|-
CASSLVGTGEAYGYTF
TGTGCCAGCAGCCTTGTAGGGACAGGGGAGGCCTATGGCTACACCTTC
>TRBJ1-4|TRBV10-3|TRBD1|-
CASGQGADEKLFF
TGTGCTTCCGGACAGGGGGCGGATGAAAAACTGTTTTTT
>TRBJ2-5|TRBV4-3|-|-
CASSQDSSGGDQYF
TGCGCCAGCAGCCAAGACTCTTCGGGTGGCGACCAGTACTTC
>TRBJ2-6|TRBV7-8|-|-
CASGARGANVLTF
TGTGCCAGCGGGGCCCGGGGGGCCAACGTCCTGACTTTC
>TRBJ2-3|TRBV9|-|once
CASSLAGAADTQYF
TGTGCCAGCAGTCTGGCGGGGGCGGCAGATACGCAGTATTTT
>TRBJ2-7|TRBV21-1|-|-
CASSKRVPYEQYF
TGTGCCAGCAGCAAAAGGGTCCCCTACGAGCAGTACTTC
>TRBJ1-1|TRBV2|-|-
CASKWTANTEAFF
TGTGCCAGCAAATGGACGGCGAACACTGAAGCTTTCTTT
>TRBJ1-1|TRBV19|-|-
CASSIAQGLGTEAFF
TGTGCCAGTAGTATAGCTCAGGGGCTGGGGACTGAAGCTTTCTTT
>TRBJ2-3|TRBV29-1|TRBD2|-
CSVEDPGLAGRRTDTQYF
TGCAGCGTTGAAGATCCGGGACTAGCGGGCCGGCGCACAGATACGCAGTATTTT
>TRBJ1-2|TRBV2|-|-
CASGTLNYGYTF
TGTGCCAGCGGGACCCTTAACTATGGCTACACCTTC
>TRBJ2-7|TRBV19|-|-
CASSLVPESYEQYF
TGTGCCAGTAGCCTAGTCCCAGAGTCCTACGAGCAGTACTTC
>TRBJ2-1|TRBV19|TRBD2|-
CASRPSGGYPPDEQFF
TGTGCCAGTAGGCCTAGCGGGGGATACCCCCCCGATGAGCAGTTCTTC
>TRBJ2-7|TRBV6-5|-|-
CASSVSIRSYEQYF
TGTGCCAGCAGTGTCAGTATACGATCCTACGAGCAGTACTTC
>TRBJ2-6|TRBV28|-|once
CASSLLLGVSGANVLTF
TGTGCCAGCAGCCTACTTTTGGGAGTCTCTGGGGCCAACGTCCTGACTTTC
>TRBJ1-1|TRBV6-1|-|-
CASSDRSLNTEAFF
TGTGCCAGCAGTGACAGGAGTTTGAACACTGAAGCTTTCTTT
>TRBJ2-7|TRBV10-2|TRBD2|-
CASSEVRRTSGRNEQYF
TGCGCCAGCAGTGAGGTCCGTCGGACTAGCGGGAGAAACGAGCAGTACTTC
>TRBJ2-7|TRBV4-2|-|-
CASSQDATTSYEQYF
TGTGCCAGCAGCCAAGACGCCACCACCTCCTACGAGCAGTACTTC
>TRBJ2-3|TRBV20-1|-|-
CSARVSDTQYF
TGCAGTGCTAGAGTTTCCGATACGCAGTATTTT
>TRBJ2-7|TRBV5-5|TRBD1|-
CASSTGTATYEQYF
TGTGCCAGCAGCACCGGGACAGCTACCTACGAGCAGTACTTC
>TRBJ2-2|TRBV19|TRBD1|once
CASSLAGGSGELFF
TGTGCCAGTAGTCTAGCAGGGGGCTCCGGGGAGCTGTTTTTT
>TRBJ2-4|TRBV9|TRBD2|-
CASSVDLAGGLKNIQYF
TGTGCCAGCAGCGTAGACCTAGCGGGAGGCCTCAAAAACATTCAGTACTTC
>TRBJ2-7|TRBV5-1|TRBD2|-
CASSFEREGPEQYF
TGCGCCAGCAGCTTCGAGCGGGAGGGCCCCGAGCAGTACTTC
>TRBJ2-5|TRBV5-4|-|-
CASSFGGNTQETQYF
TGTGCCAGCAGCTTTGGGGGGAACACCCAAGAGACCCAGTACTTC
>TRBJ1-2|TRBV19|TRBD1|-
CGVGQGDYGYTF
TGTGGCGTCGGACAGGGGGACTATGGCTACACCTTC
>TRBJ2-1|TRBV18|TRBD2|-
CASSRGLAGDNEQFF
TGTGCCAGCTCACGGGGACTAGCGGGGGACAATGAGCAGTTCTTC
>TRBJ2-7|TRBV5-1|-|-
CASSHAGKTPFPTLLHEQYF
TGCGCCAGCAGCCATGCAGGCAAAACCCCGTTTCCCACTTTGCTCCACGAGCAGTACTTC
>TRBJ2-2|TRBV7-8|TRBD1|-
CASSKRQGSTGELFF
TGTGCCAGCAGTAAAAGACAGGGTAGCACCGGGGAGCTGTTTTTT
>TRBJ1-2|TRBV4-1|TRBD1|once
CASRPGTGYGYTF
TGCGCCAGCAGACCCGGGACAGGCTATGGCTACACCTTC
>TRBJ2-3|TRBV7-2|TRBD2|-
CASSLRTSGSTDTQYF
TGTGCCAGCAGCCTCCGGACTAGCGGAAGCACAGATACGCAGTATTTT
>TRBJ2-3|TRBV9|TRBD2|-
CASSGTSATERGTDTQYF
TGTGCCAGCAGCGGGACTAGCGCGACAGAGAGGGGCACAGATACGCAGTATTTT
>TRBJ2-2|TRBV5-1|TRBD1|-
CASNGQGLLNTGELFF
TGCGCCAGCAACGGACAGGGTCTACTAAACACCGGGGAGCTGTTTTTT
>TRBJ2-7|TRBV5-4|TRBD1|-
CASSFDRDEQYF
TGTGCCAGCAGCTTCGACAGGGACGAGCAGTACTTC
>TRBJ1-1|TRBV28|-|few
CASSRMGAFF
TGTGCCAGCAGTAGAATGGGAGCTTTCTTT
>TRBJ1-3|TRBV9|-|-
CASSDRVTLESGNTIYF
TGTGCCAGCAGCGACCGGGTCACTTTGGAGTCTGGAAACACCATATATTTT
>TRBJ2-2|TRBV19|TRBD2|-
CASKILAGGLTGELFF
TGTGCCAGTAAGATCCTAGCGGGAGGACTCACCGGGGAGCTGTTTTTT
>TRBJ1-5|TRBV2|-|-
CASSEAYSAEQPQHF
TGTGCCAGCAGTGAAGCGTATTCCGCGGAGCAGCCCCAGCATTTT
>TRBJ1-1|TRBV28|-|-
CASSFFDKTKAFF
TGTGCCAGCAGTTTCTTTGACAAGACCAAAGCTTTCTTT
>TRBJ1-5|TRBV7-8|-|-
CASSLSRYSNQPQHF
TGTGCCAGCAGCCTTTCCAGGTATAGCAATCAGCCCCAGCATTTT
>TRBJ1-4|TRBV5-1|TRBD1|-
CASRPGTGGGNEKLFF
TGCGCCAGCAGACCCGGGACAGGGGGTGGTAATGAAAAACTGTTTTTT
>TRBJ2-2|TRBV7-8|TRBD2|-
CASSFLAGGNGELFF
TGTGCCAGCAGCTTCTTAGCCGGGGGGAACGGGGAGCTGTTTTTT
>TRBJ2-7|TRBV19|-|-
CASMRTGSTEQYF
TGTGCCAGTATGAGAACAGGTTCTACCGAGCAGTACTTC
>TRBJ2-2|TRBV2|-|-
CASSPNSHIGELFF
TGTGCCAGCAGTCCCAATTCACACATCGGGGAGCTGTTTTTT
>TRBJ2-7|TRBV29-1|-|-
CSVSGGSVYEQYF
TGCAGCGTCTCTGGGGGGAGTGTCTACGAGCAGTACTTC
>TRBJ2-7|TRBV9|-|-
CASSKDGQEGHEQYF
TGTGCCAGCAGCAAAGATGGGCAGGAGGGGCACGAGCAGTACTTC
>TRBJ2-3|TRBV5-6|-|-
CASSLVGWRPTDTQYF
TGTGCCAGCAGCTTGGTGGGGTGGAGACCCACAGATACGCAGTATTTT
>TRBJ2-7|TRBV9|TRBD2|once
CASSVLAGSSYEQYF
TGTGCCAGCAGCGTACTAGCGGGATCCTCCTACGAGCAGTACTTC
>TRBJ2-3|TRBV18|-|-
CASSPELTDTQYF
TGTGCCAGCTCACCGGAGTTGACAGATACGCAGTATTTT
>TRBJ2-7|TRBV2|-|-
CASRVYEQYF
TGTGCCAGCAGAGTTTACGAGCAGTACTTC
>TRBJ2-6|TRBV19|-|-
CASSTTGANVLTF
TGTGCCAGTAGTACTACTGGGGCCAACGTCCTGACTTTC
>TRBJ2-5|TRBV11-2|-|-
CASSLDPGRQETQYF
TGTGCCAGCAGCTTAGATCCGGGGAGACAAGAGACCCAGTACTTC
>TRBJ1-5|TRBV28|TRBD1|-
CASSILQGADQPQHF
TGTGCCAGCAGCATCCTACAGGGGGCCGATCAGCCCCAGCATTTT
>TRBJ2-5|TRBV27|-|-
CASSGRRGLGETQYF
TGTGCCAGCAGTGGTCGGAGGGGGCTTGGAGAGACCCAGTACTTC
>TRBJ2-1|TRBV7-9|TRBD2|-
CASSLISGGSYNEQFF
TGTGCCAGCAGCTTAATTTCGGGGGGGTCCTACAATGAGCAGTTCTTC
>TRBJ2-6|TRBV11-2|TRBD1|-
CASNYRDRAYGANVLTF
TGTGCCAGCAACTATCGGGACAGGGCATACGGGGCCAACGTCCTGACTTTC
>TRBJ1-3|TRBV10-1|-|-
CASSAGSPVGNTIYF
TGCGCCAGCAGTGCCGGTAGTCCCGTCGGAAACACCATATATTTT
>TRBJ1-2|TRBV5-8|-|-
CASSVRGGPGYTF
TGTGCCAGCAGCGTGAGGGGGGGACCTGGCTACACCTTC
>TRBJ1-4|TRBV5-1|-|-
CASSFGKTNEKLFF
TGCGCCAGCAGCTTTGGAAAGACGAATGAAAAACTGTTTTTT
>TRBJ1-3|TRBV2|-|-
CASSERSSGNTIYF
TGTGCCAGCAGTGAACGGAGCTCTGGAAACACCATATATTTT